The 14 T cell receptor beta chains listed next were all sequenced from one sample in a study of T cells after yellow fever vaccination. TCRdb reprocessed the 5' RACE reads via MiXCR and lists one record per CDR3 protein. Of hundreds of thousands of distinct CDR3 sequences in the sample, approximately 15% are singletons; the top ten hold about 14%. Specimen: PBMCs, collected on the day of the yellow fever booster vaccination. These receptors were obtained from a man aged 25 to 40 who received the YFV17D yellow fever vaccine.

This chain uses TRBV4-3 with TRBJ1-4; D call uncertain. The CDR3 has 16 amino acids. CDR1 and CDR2 (germline): LGHNA, YSLEER. Between the trimmed V and J ends, which lost 0 bases and 5 bases, there was a span of 13 bases. The DNA of the CDR3 is TGCGCCAGCAGCCAAGAAGTGCTAATTTCAAATGAAAAACTGTTTTTT. Translating it yields CASSQEVLISNEKLFF.

The chain recombines TRBV2 with TRBJ2-7; no reliable D call. CDR3 length: 11 amino acids. Trimming removed 2 bases at V and 5 bases at J, with 4 bases between. Germline-derived CDR1 and CDR2 are SNHLY and FYNNEI. The CDR3 is CASSETHEQYF. Here the CDR3 DNA reads TGTGCCAGCAGTGAAACCCACGAGCAGTACTTC.

This clonotype appeared a few times. The rearrangement links TRBV20-1 to TRBJ2-5; the match to TRBD2 covers 7 bases. V shed 6 bases, J shed 4 bases, and the junction held 17 bases outside the gene matches. The germline V gene has CDR1 DFQATT and CDR2 SNEGSKA (reference sequence). The CDR3 runs to 16 residues. The CDR3 nucleotides are TGCAGTGCCAGCCAAGGGACTAACTACCCCCGAGAGACCCAGTACTTC. Translating gives CSASQGTNYPRETQYF.

The CDR3 nucleotides read TGTGCCAGCAGCCTCGGGACTAGCGGGAAAAATGAGCAGTTCTTC. Translated: CASSLGTSGKNEQFF. This chain joins TRBV7-3 and TRBJ2-1; 13 bases fit TRBD2. Per the germline V gene, CDR1 is SGHTA and CDR2 is FQGTGA. The junction had 5 bases not matched to a gene; V was cut back by 5 bases and J by 7 bases. CDR3 size: 15 residues.

The CDR3 DNA reads TGTGCCAGCATCACCGGGACTAGCGGTCACAATGAGCAGTTCTTC. Translated, it gives CASITGTSGHNEQFF. The V call is TRBV7-9, the J call TRBJ2-1; 11 nucleotides match TRBD2. Germline assignment: CDR1 SEHNR and CDR2 FQNEAQ (reference sequence). The CDR3 contains 15 residues. V gave up 7 bases and J gave up 5 bases; unmatched junction bases: 7. Full variable domain (remainder filled in from reference TRBV7-9 and TRBJ2-1): DTGVSQNPRHKITKRGQNVTFRCDPISEHNRLYWYRQTLGQGPEFLTYFQNEAQLEKSRLLSDRFSAERPKGSFSTLEIQRTEQGDSAMYLCASITGTSGHNEQFFGPGTRLTVL.

The V call is TRBV10-1, the J call TRBJ2-1; no clear D. CDR1 and CDR2 (germline): WNHNN, SYGVQD (reference sequence). This CDR3 contains 15 residues. V lost 2 bases, J lost 9 bases, and 17 bases lay in between. The CDR3 sequence is CASSETVEVDVEQFF. The CDR3 bases are TGCGCCAGCAGTGAGACCGTCGAGGTGGACGTTGAGCAGTTCTTC.

This sequence joins TRBV5-5 and TRBJ2-5; D uncertain. CDR1 SGHKS and CDR2 YYEKEE come from the germline V gene (reference sequence). CDR3 length equals 13 residues. V shed 0 bases and J shed 5 bases, with 8 bases lying between them. The CDR3 loop is CASSLVGPETQYF. The CDR3 region has the DNA TGTGCCAGCAGCTTGGTAGGACCCGAGACCCAGTACTTC.

The J gene is TRBJ2-7, the V gene TRBV19; the match to TRBD1 covers 7 bases. The germline gives CDR1 LNHDA, CDR2 SQIVND (reference sequence). The length of the CDR3 is 15 residues. The V and J ends lost 4 bases and 4 bases, in that order; junction bases with no gene match: 10. CDR3 nucleotides: TGTGCCAGTAGTAAGCCGGGACAGAACCTGTACGAGCAGTACTTC. Amino acid sequence: CASSKPGQNLYEQYF. Complete variable domain (other parts from reference TRBV19 and TRBJ2-7): DGGITQSPKYLFRKEGQNVTLSCEQNLNHDAMYWYRQDPGQGLRLIYYSQIVNDFQKGDIAEGYSVSREKKESFPLTVTSAQKNPTAFYLCASSKPGQNLYEQYFGPGTRLTVT.

The chain combines TRBV11-2 with TRBJ2-7, with TRBD2 matching over 14 bases. The CDR3 has 19 residues. Looked up from germline, CDR1 is SGHAT and CDR2 is FQNNGV. V was pared by 6 bases and J by 5 bases, with 18 bases of the junction left unmatched. Here the CDR3 reads CASSHPEYAGTSGSHEQYF. The CDR3 bases are TGTGCCAGCAGTCATCCCGAGTATGCTGGGACTAGCGGGAGTCACGAGCAGTACTTC.

J is TRBJ2-5 and V is TRBV7-8; no clear D. Deletions cut 8 bases from V and 2 bases from J, with 9 bases between. Germline lookup yields CDR1 SGHVS and CDR2 FQNEAQ. This CDR3 is built from 12 residues. This CDR3 reads CASGRKQETQYF. The CDR3, as DNA: TGTGCCAGCGGACGTAAACAAGAGACCCAGTACTTC.

The chain links TRBV9 to TRBJ2-3; D unresolved. The CDR3 is 14 amino acids. V was clipped by 0 bases and J by 1 base, with 6 bases between them. Germline V gene lookup returns CDR1 SGDLS and CDR2 YYNGEE. The DNA of the CDR3 is TGTGCCAGCAGCGTAGCCCCCGGCACAGATACGCAGTATTTT. Its translation is CASSVAPGTDTQYF. The whole variable domain, filled in from reference TRBV9 and TRBJ2-3, reads DSGVTQTPKHLITATGQRVTLRCSPRSGDLSVYWYQQSLDQGLQFLIQYYNGEERAKGNILERFSAQQFPDLHSELNLSSLELGDSALYFCASSVAPGTDTQYFGPGTRLTVL.

The table lists this clonotype with a few counts. The V gene is TRBV7-9, the J gene TRBJ2-1; possibly TRBD2 for D (6 bases). The CDR3 covers 15 residues. Trimming stripped 1 base from V and 5 bases from J, with 12 bases between. Germline V gene data show CDR1 as SEHNR and CDR2 as FQNEAQ (reference sequence). As DNA, the CDR3 is TGTGCCAGCAGCTTAGAGGGGTCTAGCGACAATGAGCAGTTCTTC. Its translation is CASSLEGSSDNEQFF.

This clonotype was recorded many times. V is TRBV20-1 and J is TRBJ2-5; 7 bases are shared with TRBD1. J gave up 5 bases and V 6 bases, and 9 bases lay outside the gene matches. The CDR3 sequence is 13 residues long. CDR1 is DFQATT and CDR2 is SNEGSKA in the germline V gene (reference sequence). Written as DNA, the CDR3 is TGCAGTGCACCCCCAGGGGGTAGGGAGACCCAGTACTTC. Translation gives CSAPPGGRETQYF.

This clonotype occurred a few times. The chain recombines TRBV10-3 with TRBJ2-7; 13 bases line up with TRBD2. The CDR3 consists of 17 residues. CDR1 is ENHRY and CDR2 is SYGVKD in the germline V gene. Trimming cost V 0 bases and J 5 bases; bases outside gene matches: 7. The CDR3 sequence is CAISESTSGRAINEQYF. The CDR3 bases are TGTGCCATCAGTGAGTCCACTAGCGGGAGGGCCATCAACGAGCAGTACTTC.